This is a list of T cell receptor beta chains from one sample in a study of response to subunit inactivated influenza vaccine. TCRdb analysed the RT-PCR reads with MiXCR anew, one entry per CDR3 protein. This table holds about 570,000 distinct CDR3 sequences, about 12% found once. The specimen was PBMCs from blood, collected on the day of vaccination. The source is a man aged 45-65 years who received an inactivated influenza vaccine. Each CDR3 is given with its conserved first and last residue. A D gene is named only where the DNA matches it firmly. Clone size is given for some rows only: seen once, a few or many times, or a class if the clone is expanded.

D	J	length	V	size	DNA	CDR3
TRBD2	TRBJ2-7	14	TRBV6-2/TRBV6-3	NA	TGTGCCAGCCAAAAGCGGGAGGCGTCCTACGAGCAGTACTTC	CASQKREASYEQYF
NA	TRBJ2-7	16	TRBV5-5	many	TGTGCCAGCAGCTTGGTACCAGGCGAAAAAATCTACGAGCAGTACTTC	CASSLVPGEKIYEQYF
TRBD1	TRBJ1-1	15	TRBV5-5	few	TGTGCCAGCAGCTTGGACGGGACAGGGGGCACTGAAGCTTTCTTT	CASSLDGTGGTEAFF
TRBD1	TRBJ1-1	17	TRBV4-3	few	TGCGCCAGCAGCCAATGGACAGGGGGCGCCATGAACACTGAAGCTTTCTTT	CASSQWTGGAMNTEAFF
NA	TRBJ1-5	16	TRBV20-1	NA	TGCAGTGCTAGAGCTCCAACAGGGAATGGCAATCAGCCCCAGCATTTT	CSARAPTGNGNQPQHF
NA	TRBJ2-7	15	TRBV12-3/TRBV12-4	NA	TGTGCCAGCAGTTTAGAAGCCTCCAGAGATTACGAGCAGTACTTC	CASSLEASRDYEQYF
NA	TRBJ2-7	14	TRBV20-1	NA	TGCAGTGCAAAATGGACCTTGAGCTCCTACGAGCAGTACTTC	CSAKWTLSSYEQYF
TRBD2	TRBJ2-7	17	TRBV20-1	few	TGCAGTGCTAGAGCGGCGGGGGGAGCGGGGTTATCCTACGAGCAGTACTTC	CSARAAGGAGLSYEQYF
TRBD1	TRBJ1-6	15	TRBV9	NA	TGTGCCAGCAGCGCGACAGGGTGGTCGGATTCACCCCTCCACTTT	CASSATGWSDSPLHF
NA	TRBJ2-3	13	TRBV24-1	few	TGTGCCGTACAGGGTTTCGGCACAGATACGCAGTATTTT	CAVQGFGTDTQYF
NA	TRBJ1-1	11	TRBV28	many	TGTGCCAGCAGTTTATTGAATGAAGCTTTCTTT	CASSLLNEAFF
TRBD1	TRBJ1-6	13	TRBV12-3/TRBV12-4	few	TGTGCCAGCAAAGACAGGGGCGACTCACCCCTCCACTTT	CASKDRGDSPLHF
TRBD1	TRBJ2-7	15	TRBV4-1	NA	TGCGCCAGCAGCCCAAGGGGACAGGGGCTCGGCGAGCAGTACTTC	CASSPRGQGLGEQYF
TRBD1	TRBJ1-4	14	TRBV20-1	few	TGCAGTGCCCGACTCCAGGGGGGGAATGAAAAACTGTTTTTT	CSARLQGGNEKLFF
NA	TRBJ2-4	13	TRBV11-2	few	TGTGCCAGCAGCGCAGGAGGGATAAACATTCAGTACTTC	CASSAGGINIQYF
TRBD1	TRBJ1-1	14	TRBV20-1	NA	TGCAGTGCTAGACCCCAGGGGGTAAACACTGAAGCTTTCTTT	CSARPQGVNTEAFF